These T cell receptor beta chains were read from a single sample in a study of tumor-infiltrating lymphocytes in primary liver carcinoma. TCRdb used MiXCR to reprocess the multiplex PCR reads, holding one entry per CDR3 protein. Here the sample spans roughly 100,000 distinct CDR3 sequences, approximately 82% being singletons. The sample comprised liver tumor tissue from sampling region 3. These receptors all stem from a man aged 40-49 years with primary liver carcinoma and hepatitis B virus infection. Both conserved end residues are part of each CDR3. The D gene is left open where the match is weak. Some rows mark clone size as missing; the rest say once, few, many or name a class of expanded clone.

TRBJ2-7 | . | TRBD1 | TRBV6-5 | CPSSSLPGQGSYEQYF | TGTCCCAGCAGTTCCCTACCGGGACAGGGGTCTTACGAGCAGTACTTC
TRBJ2-3 | . | TRBD2 | TRBV10-2 | CASCELQGLASTDTQYF | TGCGCCAGCTGTGAGTTACAGGGACTAGCCAGCACAGATACTCAGTATTTT
TRBJ2-4 | . | . | TRBV29-1 | CSVEKVLLAKYIQYF | TGCAGCGTTGAAAAGGTGCTTCTAGCCAAATACATTCAGTACTTC
TRBJ2-7 | . | . | TRBV7-9 | CASRRSAAGPEQYF | TGTGCCAGCAGGAGATCCGCGGCAGGGCCCGAGCAGTACTTC
TRBJ2-3 | . | TRBD1 | TRBV6-6 | CANSYCDRVSNQPQYF | TGTGCCAACAGTTACTGCGACAGGGTGAGCAATCAGCCCCAGTATTTT
TRBJ2-3 | once | TRBD1 | TRBV6-5 | CVNERTGGTDTQYF | TGTGTCAACGAAAGGACAGGGGGCACAGATACGCAGTATTTT
TRBJ2-7 | . | . | TRBV11-2 | CASSLTTSASAPYDQYF | TGTGCCAGCAGTTTAACAACTTCGGCTAGCGCACCCTACGATCAGTACTTC
TRBJ2-5 | once | . | TRBV7-9 | CTSSLSRREETQYF | TGTACCAGCAGTTTATCCAGGAGAGAAGAGACCCAGTACTTC
TRBJ1-2 | few | . | TRBV4-3 | CASSQEVKGNYGYTF | TGCGCCAGCAGTCAAGAGGTGAAGGGGAACTATGGCTACACCTTC
TRBJ2-3 | . | . | TRBV11-1 | CASSSKGSYVGARTDTQYF | TGTGCCAGCAGCTCTAAGGGAAGCTATGTTGGAGCCCGCACAGATACGCAGTATTTT
TRBJ1-1 | many | . | TRBV29-1 | CSVEGGDTVNTEAFF | TGCAGCGTTGAAGGAGGGGACACAGTGAACACTGAAGCTTTCTTT
TRBJ2-2 | . | TRBD2 | TRBV6-2/TRBV6-3 | CVSCREARELFF | TGTGTCAGCTGCCGGGAGGCCAGGGAGCTGTTTTTT
TRBJ2-4 | . | . | TRBV12-3/TRBV12-4 | CAGSFRSLGAKNIQYF | TGTGCCGGCAGTTTCCGAAGTCTGGGGGCCAAAAACATTCAGTACTTC
TRBJ2-1 | once | TRBD2 | TRBV4-2 | CVSNQEGLADQGGQFF | TGTGTCAGCAACCAAGAGGGACTAGCGGACCAAGGGGGGCAGTTCTTC
TRBJ2-3 | many | . | TRBV10-3 | CACGNEIDTQYF | TGTGCCTGTGGTAATGAGATAGATACGCAGTATTTT
TRBJ2-7 | few | . | TRBV7-9 | CASIPPGGLVGGEQYF | TGTGCCAGCATTCCACCTGGGGGCCTAGTAGGAGGCGAGCAGTACTTC
TRBJ2-1 | . | TRBD2 | TRBV11-2 | CASSLQWVPGISGSHEQLF | TGTGCCAGCAGCCTCCAATGGGTGCCTGGGATTAGCGGGAGTCATGAGCAGCTCTTC
TRBJ1-5 | once | . | TRBV11-2 | CASSLLGVTGSNQPQHF | TGTGCCAGTAGCTTACTAGGGGTAACGGGGAGCAATCAGCCCCAGCATTTT
TRBJ1-5 | . | TRBD1 | TRBV4-2 | CASSQETGGIPNSNQTQHF | TGTGCCAGCAGCCAGGAGACAGGGGGCATCCCGAATAGCAATCAAACCCAGCATTTT
TRBJ2-4 | many | TRBD1 | TRBV5-6 | CASSTTGASQYIQYF | TGTGCCAGCAGCACTACAGGGGCCTCGCAGTACATTCAGTACTTC
TRBJ2-1 | . | TRBD2 | TRBV6-6 | CASSLTTAGGGNEQFF | TGTGCCAGCAGTCTGACCACAGCGGGAGGCGGTAATGAGCAGTTCTTC
TRBJ1-5 | once | . | TRBV11-1 | CTRSSGGSSVGARTDTQHF | TGTACCAGAAGCTCTGGGGGAAGCTCTGTTGGAGCCCGCACAGATACGCAGCATTTT
TRBJ2-7 | . | . | TRBV6-2/TRBV6-3 | CASNLRDKAHEQHF | TGTGCCAGCAACCTCCGGGACAAGGCCCACGAGCAGCACTTC
TRBJ2-1 | . | . | TRBV28 | CDSSGRARPNSNEQFF | TGTGACAGCAGTGGTCGGGCGCGGCCCAACAGCAATGAGCAGTTCTTC
TRBJ2-2 | . | TRBD2 | TRBV6-4 | CAITGKEREGTGELFF | TGTGCCATTACAGGGAAGGAGCGGGAGGGCACCGGGGAGCTGTTTTTT
TRBJ2-1 | . | TRBD2 | TRBV29-1 | CSVVLPGGSGDEQFF | TGCAGCGTTGTCTTACCGGGAGGAAGTGGGGATGAGCAGTTCTTC
TRBJ1-1 | few | . | TRBV29-1 | CSARAGWEMNTEAFF | TGCAGTGCCCGGGCAGGGTGGGAGATGAATACTGAAGCTTTCTTC
TRBJ2-4 | . | . | TRBV10-3 | CAIWEAGGLKNIQYF | TGTGCCATCTGGGAGGCTGGGGGCCTCAAAAACATTCAGTACTTC
TRBJ1-5 | many | . | TRBV12-3/TRBV12-4 | CASLRQYGQPQHF | TGTGCCAGCCTAAGACAGTATGGGCAGCCCCAGCATTTT
TRBJ1-5 | . | . | TRBV12-3/TRBV12-4 | CVSSLTRDQPQHF | TGTGTCAGCAGTTTAACTCGAGATCAGCCCCAGCATTTT
TRBJ2-1 | . | . | TRBV29-1 | CSVEDSYNNEQFF | TGCAGCGTTGAAGACTCATATAACAATGAGCAGTTCTTC
TRBJ2-7 | . | . | TRBV12-3/TRBV12-4 | CVSSSRTANSYEQYF | TGTGTCAGCAGTTCCCGGACAGCCAACTCCTACGAGCAGTACTTC
TRBJ2-3 | few | TRBD1 | TRBV6-4 | CAGSDSQGADTQYF | TGTGCCGGCAGTGACTCGCAGGGGGCAGATACGCAGTATTTT
TRBJ1-1 | . | . | TRBV12-3/TRBV12-4 | CAISWRGPRTEALF | TGTGCCATCAGTTGGAGGGGACCTAGGACTGAAGCTTTATTT
TRBJ1-6 | . | TRBD1 | TRBV6-1 | CASSAGTDRWGSPLHF | TGTGCCAGCAGTGCCGGGACAGATCGCTGGGGTTCACCCCTCCACTTT
TRBJ2-5 | . | TRBD2 | TRBV4-2 | CTSSQESSGFQETQYF | TGTACCAGCAGCCAAGAGTCTAGCGGGTTTCAAGAGACCCAGTACTTC
TRBJ2-3 | . | . | TRBV4-3 | CASSQVVLSEMQYF | TGCGCCAGCAGCCAAGTTGTTCTCTCAGAAATGCAGTATTTT
TRBJ2-5 | . | TRBD2 | TRBV6-1 | CASSPRLSGSIETQYF | TGTGCCAGCAGTCCCCGGCTTAGCGGGAGTATAGAGACCCAGTACTTC
TRBJ2-3 | . | TRBD2 | TRBV5-1 | CASSLRASGSTDTQYF | TGCGCAAGCAGCTTGCGAGCTAGCGGGAGCACAGATACGCAGTATTTT
TRBJ2-3 | . | TRBD1 | TRBV5-1 | CTSSLRTGGSTDTQYF | TGCACCAGTAGCTTGAGGACAGGCGGCAGCACAGATACGCAGTATTTT
TRBJ1-2 | . | TRBD1 | TRBV28 | CVSSSGTGAYGYTF | TGTGTTAGCAGTTCCGGGACAGGGGCCTATGGCTACACCTTC
TRBJ1-3 | . | . | TRBV10-3 | CATRTNGYTIYF | TGTGCCACGAGGACAAACGGATACACCATATATTTT
TRBJ2-7 | once | TRBD1 | TRBV20-1 | CSAPQRTGADEQYF | TGCAGTGCTCCCCAGCGGACAGGGGCCGACGAGCAGTACTTC
TRBJ1-1 | once | . | TRBV6-2/TRBV6-3 | CASNYRETEAFF | TGTGCCAGCAATTACAGGGAAACTGAAGCCTTCTTT
TRBJ2-7 | . | TRBD2 | TRBV11-2 | CASSLTNLTSAPYEQYF | TGTGCCAGCAGCTTAACAAATTTGACTAGCGCACCTTACGAGCAGTACTTC
TRBJ2-7 | . | . | TRBV5-1 | CASSLVLMSSYEQYF | TGCGCCAGCAGCTTGGTTCTGATGAGCTCCTACGAGCAGTACTTC
TRBJ2-2 | . | TRBD1 | TRBV29-1 | CSAETGGLIGELFF | TGCAGCGCCGAGACAGGGGGTCTGATCGGGGAGCTGTTTTTT
TRBJ2-4 | once | TRBD2 | TRBV6-2/TRBV6-3 | CASSHRGGEDIQYF | TGTGCCAGCAGTCACCGGGGGGGCGAAGACATTCAGTACTTC
TRBJ2-2 | . | . | TRBV6-2/TRBV6-3 | CTSSHQTTGELFF | TGTACTAGCAGTCACCAGACCACCGGGGAGCTGTTTTTT
TRBJ2-7 | . | TRBD2 | TRBV11-1 | CASSERLAGAGEHYF | TGTGCTAGCAGCGAACGACTAGCGGGAGCAGGGGAGCATTACTTC